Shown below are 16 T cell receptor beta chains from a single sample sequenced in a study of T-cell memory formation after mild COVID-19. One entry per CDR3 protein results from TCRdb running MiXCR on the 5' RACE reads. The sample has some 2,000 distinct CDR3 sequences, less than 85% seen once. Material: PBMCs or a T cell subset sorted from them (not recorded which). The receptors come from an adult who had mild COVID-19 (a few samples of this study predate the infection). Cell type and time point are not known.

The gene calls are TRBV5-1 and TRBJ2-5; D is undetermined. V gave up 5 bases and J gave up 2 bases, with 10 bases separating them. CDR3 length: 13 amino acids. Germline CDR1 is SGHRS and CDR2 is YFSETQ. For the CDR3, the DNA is TGCGCCAGCAGTCCGGACCCACAAGAGACCCAGTACTTC. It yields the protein CASSPDPQETQYF. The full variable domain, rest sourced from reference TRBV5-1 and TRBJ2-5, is KAGVTQTPRYLIKTRGQQVTLSCSPISGHRSVSWYQQTPGQGLQFLFEYFSETQRNKGNFPGRFSGRQFSNSRSEMNVSTLELGDSALYLCASSPDPQETQYFGPGTRLLVL.

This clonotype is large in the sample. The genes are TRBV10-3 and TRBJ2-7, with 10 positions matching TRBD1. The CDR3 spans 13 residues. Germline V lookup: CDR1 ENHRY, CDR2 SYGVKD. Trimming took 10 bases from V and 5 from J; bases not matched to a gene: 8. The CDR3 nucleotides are TGTGCCACCTACCGGGACAGGGGCCACGAGCAGTACTTC. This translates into CATYRDRGHEQYF.

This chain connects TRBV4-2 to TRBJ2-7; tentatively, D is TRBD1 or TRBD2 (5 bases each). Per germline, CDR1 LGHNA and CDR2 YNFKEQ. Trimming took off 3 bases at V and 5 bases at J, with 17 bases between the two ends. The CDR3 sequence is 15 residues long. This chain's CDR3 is CASSHSIRDVDEQYV. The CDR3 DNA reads TGTGCCAGCAGCCATAGTATCCGGGACGTGGACGAGCAGTACGTC.

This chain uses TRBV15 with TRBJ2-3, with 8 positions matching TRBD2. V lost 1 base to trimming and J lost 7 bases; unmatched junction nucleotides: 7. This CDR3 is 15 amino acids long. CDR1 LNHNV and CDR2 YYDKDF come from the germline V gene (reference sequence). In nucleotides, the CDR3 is TGTGCCACCAGCAGAGGAGCCGGGACTAGAAATACGCAGTATTTT. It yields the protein CATSRGAGTRNTQYF.

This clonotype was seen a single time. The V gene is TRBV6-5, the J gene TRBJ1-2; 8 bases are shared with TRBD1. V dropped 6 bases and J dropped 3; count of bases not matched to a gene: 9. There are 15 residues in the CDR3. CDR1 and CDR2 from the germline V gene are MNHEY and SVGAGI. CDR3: CASSLQGDLHYGYTF. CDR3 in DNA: TGTGCCAGCAGCCTACAGGGGGATCTGCACTATGGCTACACCTTC.

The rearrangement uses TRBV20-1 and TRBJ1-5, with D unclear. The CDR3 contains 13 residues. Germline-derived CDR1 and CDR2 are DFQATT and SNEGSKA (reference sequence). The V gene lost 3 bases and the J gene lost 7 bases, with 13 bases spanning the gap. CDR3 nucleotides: TGCAGTGCTAGTCCTGGGTTCTTGCAGCCCCAGCATTTT. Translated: CSASPGFLQPQHF.

The CDR3 bases are TGTGCCAGCAGTGACAACTCTGGGGCCAACGTCCTGACTTTC. This sequence encodes CASSDNSGANVLTF. V and J are TRBV6-4 and TRBJ2-6; D is ambiguous. CDR1 and CDR2 (germline): MRHNA, SNTAGT. The V end was cut by 2 bases, the J end by 0 bases, with 2 bases between. The CDR3 consists of 14 residues.

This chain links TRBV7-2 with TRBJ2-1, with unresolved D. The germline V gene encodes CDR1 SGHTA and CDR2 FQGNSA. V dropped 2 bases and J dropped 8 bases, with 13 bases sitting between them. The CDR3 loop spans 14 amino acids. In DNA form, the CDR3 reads TGTGCCAGCAGCTTAACCATCCCTGCCGATGAGCAGTTCTTC. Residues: CASSLTIPADEQFF.

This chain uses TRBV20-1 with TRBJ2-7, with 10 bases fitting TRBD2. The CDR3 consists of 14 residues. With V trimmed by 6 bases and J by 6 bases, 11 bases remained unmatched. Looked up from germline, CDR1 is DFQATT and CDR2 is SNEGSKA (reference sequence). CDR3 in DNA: TGCAGTGCCACTCGGAGCGGGAGGGCCAGCGAGCAGTACTTC. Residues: CSATRSGRASEQYF.

The CDR3 sequence: CASSLARTGPNGYTF. CDR3 sequence (DNA): TGTGCCAGCAGCCTCGCAAGGACAGGGCCAAATGGCTACACCTTC. J is TRBJ1-2 and V is TRBV14; 8 positions agree with TRBD1. Trimming removed 4 bases from V and 6 bases from J; junction bases left unmatched: 10. Per the germline V gene, CDR1 is SGHDN and CDR2 is FVKESK. The CDR3 extends over 15 amino acids.

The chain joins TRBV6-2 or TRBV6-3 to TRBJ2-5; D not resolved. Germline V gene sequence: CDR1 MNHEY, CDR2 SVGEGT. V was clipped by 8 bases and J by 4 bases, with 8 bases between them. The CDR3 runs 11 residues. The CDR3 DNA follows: TGTGCCAGCCGGTCGGGAGAGACCCAGTACTTC. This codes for CASRSGETQYF.

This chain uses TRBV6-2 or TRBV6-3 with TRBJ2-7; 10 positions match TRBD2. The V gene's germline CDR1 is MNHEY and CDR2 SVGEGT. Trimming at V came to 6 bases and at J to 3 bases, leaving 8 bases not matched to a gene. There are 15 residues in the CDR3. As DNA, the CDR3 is TGTGCCAGCAGACCAGGACTAGCGGACGACTACGAGCAGTACTTC. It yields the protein CASRPGLADDYEQYF.

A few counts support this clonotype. CDR3 sequence: CASSHSSYEQYV. The CDR3 bases are TGTGCCAGCAGCCATAGCTCCTACGAGCAGTACGTC. This chain joins TRBV14 and TRBJ2-7, with D hard to call. This CDR3 is built from 12 residues. V lost 3 bases to trimming and J lost 0 bases, with 3 bases between them. Germline lookup yields CDR1 SGHDN and CDR2 FVKESK.

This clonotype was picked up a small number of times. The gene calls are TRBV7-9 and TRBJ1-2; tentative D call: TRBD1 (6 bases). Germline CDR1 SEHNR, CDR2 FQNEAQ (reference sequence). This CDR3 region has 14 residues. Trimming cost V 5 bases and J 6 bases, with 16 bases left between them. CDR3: CASSLTGLRDGYTF. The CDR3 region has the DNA TGTGCCAGCAGCCTCACAGGGCTAAGGGATGGCTACACCTTC.

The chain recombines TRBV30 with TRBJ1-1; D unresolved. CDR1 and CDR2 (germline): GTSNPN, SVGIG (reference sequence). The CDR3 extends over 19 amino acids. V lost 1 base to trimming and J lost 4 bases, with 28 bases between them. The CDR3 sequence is CAWSEQFKARTRWGTEAFF. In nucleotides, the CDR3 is TGTGCCTGGAGTGAACAGTTTAAGGCCAGGACGAGATGGGGCACTGAAGCTTTCTTT.

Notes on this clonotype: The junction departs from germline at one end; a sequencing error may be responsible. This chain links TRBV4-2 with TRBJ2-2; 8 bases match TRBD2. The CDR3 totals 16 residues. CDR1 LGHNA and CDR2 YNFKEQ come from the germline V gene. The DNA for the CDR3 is TGTGCCAGCAGCCAAGATCCGGGGGGGGCCACCGTGGAGCTGTTTTTT. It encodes CASSQDPGGATVELFF.